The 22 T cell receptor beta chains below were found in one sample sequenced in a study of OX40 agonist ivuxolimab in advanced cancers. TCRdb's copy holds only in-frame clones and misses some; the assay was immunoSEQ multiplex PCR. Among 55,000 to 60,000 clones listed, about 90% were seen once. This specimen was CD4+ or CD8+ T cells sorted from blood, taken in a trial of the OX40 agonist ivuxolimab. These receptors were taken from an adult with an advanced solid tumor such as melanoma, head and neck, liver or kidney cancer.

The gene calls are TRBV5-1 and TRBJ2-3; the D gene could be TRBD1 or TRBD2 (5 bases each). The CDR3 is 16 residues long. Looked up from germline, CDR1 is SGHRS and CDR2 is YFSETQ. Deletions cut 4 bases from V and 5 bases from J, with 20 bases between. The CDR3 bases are TGCGCCAGCAGCGCCGCAGCTTATCCGGGGCGAGATACGCAGTATTTT. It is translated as CASSAAAYPGRDTQYF.

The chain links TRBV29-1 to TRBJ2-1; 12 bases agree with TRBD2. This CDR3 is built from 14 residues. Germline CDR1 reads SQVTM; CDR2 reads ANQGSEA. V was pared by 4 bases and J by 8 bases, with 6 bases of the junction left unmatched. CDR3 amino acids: CSVAFGLAGYEQFF. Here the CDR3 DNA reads TGCAGCGTTGCATTCGGACTAGCGGGATATGAGCAGTTCTTC.

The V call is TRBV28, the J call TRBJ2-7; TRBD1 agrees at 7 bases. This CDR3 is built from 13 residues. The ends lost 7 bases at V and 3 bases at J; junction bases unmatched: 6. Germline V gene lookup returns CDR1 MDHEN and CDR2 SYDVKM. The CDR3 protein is CASNHGQDYEQYF. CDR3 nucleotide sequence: TGTGCCAGCAACCACGGACAGGACTACGAGCAGTACTTC.

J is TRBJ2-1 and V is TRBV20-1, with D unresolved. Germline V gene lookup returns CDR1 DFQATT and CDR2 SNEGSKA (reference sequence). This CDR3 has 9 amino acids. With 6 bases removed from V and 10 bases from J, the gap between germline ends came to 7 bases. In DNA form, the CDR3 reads TGCAGTGCGGGTTCGGAGCAGTTCTTC. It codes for CSAGSEQFF.

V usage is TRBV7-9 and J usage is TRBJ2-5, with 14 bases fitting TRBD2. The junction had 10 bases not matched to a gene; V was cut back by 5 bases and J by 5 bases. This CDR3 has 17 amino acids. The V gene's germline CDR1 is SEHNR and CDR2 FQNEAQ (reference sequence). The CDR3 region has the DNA TGTGCCAGCAGCCGAGTCGGGACTAGCGGGAGCCGGGAGACCCAGTACTTC. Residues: CASSRVGTSGSRETQYF.

The CDR3 here is CASSTGTGDMKTQYF. The CDR3 DNA reads as TGCGCCAGCAGCACCGGGACAGGGGATATGAAGACCCAGTACTTC. The chain combines TRBV5-1 with TRBJ2-5; TRBD1 aligns across 10 bases. The CDR3 extends over 15 amino acids. Per germline, CDR1 SGHRS and CDR2 YFSETQ. V trimming: 4 bases; J trimming: 6 bases; junction bases outside the gene matches: 9. The full variable domain, with the rest looked up from reference TRBV5-1 and TRBJ2-5, is KAGVTQTPRYLIKTRGQQVTLSCSPISGHRSVSWYQQTPGQGLQFLFEYFSETQRNKGNFPGRFSGRQFSNSRSEMNVSTLELGDSALYLCASSTGTGDMKTQYFGPGTRLLVL.

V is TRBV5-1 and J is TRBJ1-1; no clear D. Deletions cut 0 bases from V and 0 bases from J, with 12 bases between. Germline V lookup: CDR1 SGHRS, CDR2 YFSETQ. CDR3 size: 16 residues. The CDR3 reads CASSLAFGSMNTEAFF. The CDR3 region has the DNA TGCGCCAGCAGCTTGGCCTTTGGTAGCATGAACACTGAAGCTTTCTTT.

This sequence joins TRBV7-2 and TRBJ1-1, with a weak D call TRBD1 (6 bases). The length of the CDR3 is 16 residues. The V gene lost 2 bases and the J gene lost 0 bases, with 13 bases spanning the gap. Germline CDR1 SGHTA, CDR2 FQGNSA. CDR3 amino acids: CASSLLGAWVNTEAFF. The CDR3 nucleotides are TGTGCCAGCAGCTTATTGGGGGCTTGGGTGAACACTGAAGCTTTCTTT.

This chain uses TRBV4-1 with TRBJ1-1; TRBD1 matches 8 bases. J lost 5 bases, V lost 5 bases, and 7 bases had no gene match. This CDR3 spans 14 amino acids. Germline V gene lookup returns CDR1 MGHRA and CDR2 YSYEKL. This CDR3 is CASSTGQVATEAFF. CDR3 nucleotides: TGCGCCAGCAGCACGGGACAGGTGGCGACTGAAGCTTTCTTT.

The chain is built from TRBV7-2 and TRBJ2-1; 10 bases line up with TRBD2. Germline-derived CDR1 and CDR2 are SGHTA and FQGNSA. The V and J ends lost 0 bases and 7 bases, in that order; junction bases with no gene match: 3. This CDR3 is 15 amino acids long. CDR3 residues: CASSLAPSGSNEQFF. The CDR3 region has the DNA TGTGCCAGCAGCTTAGCGCCTAGCGGGAGTAATGAGCAGTTCTTC.

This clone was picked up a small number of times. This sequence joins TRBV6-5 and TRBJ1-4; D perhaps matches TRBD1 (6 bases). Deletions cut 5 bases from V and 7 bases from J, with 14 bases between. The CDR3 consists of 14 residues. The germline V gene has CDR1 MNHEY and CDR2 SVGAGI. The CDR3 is CASSPGHQSEKLFF. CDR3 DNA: TGTGCCAGCAGTCCGGGACACCAAAGTGAAAAACTGTTTTTT.

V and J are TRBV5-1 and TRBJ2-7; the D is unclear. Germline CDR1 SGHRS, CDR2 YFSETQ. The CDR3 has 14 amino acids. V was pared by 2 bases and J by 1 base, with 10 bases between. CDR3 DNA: TGCGCCAGCAGCTTAATGGGCAGTTCCTACGAGCAGTACTTC. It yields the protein CASSLMGSSYEQYF.

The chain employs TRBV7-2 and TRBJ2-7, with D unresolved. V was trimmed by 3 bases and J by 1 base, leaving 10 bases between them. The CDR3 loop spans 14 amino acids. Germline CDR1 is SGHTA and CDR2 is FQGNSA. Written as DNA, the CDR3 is TGTGCCAGCAGCTTCCAGACGTTTTCCTACGAGCAGTACTTC. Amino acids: CASSFQTFSYEQYF.

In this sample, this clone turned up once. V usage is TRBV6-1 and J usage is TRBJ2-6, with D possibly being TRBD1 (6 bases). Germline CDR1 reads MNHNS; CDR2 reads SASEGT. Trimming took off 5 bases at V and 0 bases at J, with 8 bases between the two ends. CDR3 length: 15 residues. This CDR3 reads CASSRQASGANVLTF. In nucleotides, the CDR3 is TGTGCCAGCAGTCGACAGGCCTCTGGGGCCAACGTCCTGACTTTC.

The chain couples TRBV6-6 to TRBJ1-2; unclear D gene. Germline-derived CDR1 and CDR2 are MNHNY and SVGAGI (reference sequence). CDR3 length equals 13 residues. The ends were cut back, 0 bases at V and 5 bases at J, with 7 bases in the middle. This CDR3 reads CASSYSSSYGYTF. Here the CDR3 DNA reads TGTGCCAGCAGTTACTCCAGTTCATATGGCTACACCTTC.

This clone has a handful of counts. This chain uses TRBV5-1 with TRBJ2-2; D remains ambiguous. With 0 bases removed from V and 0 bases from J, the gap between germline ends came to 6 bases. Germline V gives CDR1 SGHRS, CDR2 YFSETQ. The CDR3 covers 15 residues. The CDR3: CASSLEAANTGELFF. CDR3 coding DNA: TGCGCCAGCAGCTTGGAGGCTGCGAACACCGGGGAGCTGTTTTTT.

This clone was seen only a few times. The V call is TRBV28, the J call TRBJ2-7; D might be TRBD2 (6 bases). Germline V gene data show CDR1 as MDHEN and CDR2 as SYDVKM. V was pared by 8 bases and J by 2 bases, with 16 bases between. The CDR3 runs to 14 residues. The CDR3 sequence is CASLSGPPTYEQYF. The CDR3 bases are TGTGCCAGCCTCAGCGGGCCGCCTACCTACGAGCAGTACTTC.

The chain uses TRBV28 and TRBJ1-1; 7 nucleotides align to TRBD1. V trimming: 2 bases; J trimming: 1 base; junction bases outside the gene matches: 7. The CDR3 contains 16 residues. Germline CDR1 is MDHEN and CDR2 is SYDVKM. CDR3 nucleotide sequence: TGTGCCAGCAGTTTAGGTCCGGGACAGTCGAACACTGAAGCTTTCTTT. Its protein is CASSLGPGQSNTEAFF. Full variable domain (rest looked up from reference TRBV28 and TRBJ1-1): DVKVTQSSRYLVKRTGEKVFLECVQDMDHENMFWYRQDPGLGLRLIYFSYDVKMKEKGDIPEGYSVSREKKERFSLILESASTNQTSMYLCASSLGPGQSNTEAFFGQGTRLTVV.

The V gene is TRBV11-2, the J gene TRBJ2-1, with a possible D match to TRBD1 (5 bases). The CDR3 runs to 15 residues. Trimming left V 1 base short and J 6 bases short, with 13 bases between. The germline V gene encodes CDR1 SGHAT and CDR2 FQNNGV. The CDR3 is CASSLVKGKTNEQFF. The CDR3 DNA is TGTGCCAGCAGCTTAGTTAAGGGGAAGACCAATGAGCAGTTCTTC.

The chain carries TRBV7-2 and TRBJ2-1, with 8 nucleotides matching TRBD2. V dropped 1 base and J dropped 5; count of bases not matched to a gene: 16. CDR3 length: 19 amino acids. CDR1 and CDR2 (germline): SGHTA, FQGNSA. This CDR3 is CASSLVDRRVGTRNNEQFF. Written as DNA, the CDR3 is TGTGCCAGCAGCTTAGTGGACCGGCGGGTTGGGACTAGGAACAATGAGCAGTTCTTC.

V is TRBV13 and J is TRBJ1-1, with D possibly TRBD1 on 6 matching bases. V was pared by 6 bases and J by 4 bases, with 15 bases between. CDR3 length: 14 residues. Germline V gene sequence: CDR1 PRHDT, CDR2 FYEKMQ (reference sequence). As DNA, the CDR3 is TGTGCCAGCAGTATAAGAACAGGGTTCACTGAAGCTTTCTTT. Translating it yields CASSIRTGFTEAFF.

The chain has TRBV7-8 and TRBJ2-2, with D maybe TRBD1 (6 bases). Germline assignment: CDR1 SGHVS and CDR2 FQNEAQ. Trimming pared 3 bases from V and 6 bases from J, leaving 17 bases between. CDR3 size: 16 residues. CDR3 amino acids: CASSFTGLAGAGELFF. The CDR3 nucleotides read TGTGCCAGCAGCTTTACAGGGTTGGCAGGCGCCGGGGAGCTGTTTTTT. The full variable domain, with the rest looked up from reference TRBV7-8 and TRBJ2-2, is GAGVSQSPRYKVAKRGQDVALRCDPISGHVSLFWYQQALGQGPEFLTYFQNEAQLDKSGLPSDRFFAERPEGSVSTLKIQRTQQEDSAVYLCASSFTGLAGAGELFFGEGSRLTVL.